This T cell receptor beta chain was observed in a study of blood T cell repertoires in COVID-19. Germline assignment: CDR1 SGHNT and CDR2 YENEEA. V was clipped by 6 bases and J by 7 bases; unmatched bases: 7. The CDR3 spans 14 residues. Measured with immunoSEQ multiplex PCR; TCRdb has only the in-frame clones, and not every one. Of around 140,000 clones listed, roughly 80% are singletons. The chain recombines TRBV11-3 with TRBJ2-2; 8 nucleotides align to TRBD1. The sequence came from a man aged 40-55 years with acute COVID-19. Material: PBMCs or T cells enriched from blood (not recorded which). DNA for the CDR3: TGTGCCAGCAGTAGGGGACAGGCAGGCGGGGAGCTGTTTTTT. It translates to CASSRGQAGGELFF.